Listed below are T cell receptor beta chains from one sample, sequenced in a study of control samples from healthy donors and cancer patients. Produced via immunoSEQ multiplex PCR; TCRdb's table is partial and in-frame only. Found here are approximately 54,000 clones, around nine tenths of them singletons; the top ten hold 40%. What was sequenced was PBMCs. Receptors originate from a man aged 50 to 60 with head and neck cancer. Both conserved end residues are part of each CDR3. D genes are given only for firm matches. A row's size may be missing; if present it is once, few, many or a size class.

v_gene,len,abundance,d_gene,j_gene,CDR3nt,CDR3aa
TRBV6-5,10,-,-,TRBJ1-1,TGTGCCAGCAGGGACAGTGAAGCTTTCTTT,CASRDSEAFF
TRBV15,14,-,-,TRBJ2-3,TGTGCCACCAGCAGAGGTGGTAGCACAGATACGCAGTATTTT,CATSRGGSTDTQYF
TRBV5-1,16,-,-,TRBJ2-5,TGCGCCAGCAGCTTGCAAGGGGGAGGGCCTAGAGAGACCCAGTACTTC,CASSLQGGGPRETQYF
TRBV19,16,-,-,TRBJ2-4,TGTGCCAGTAGCCCAAGACAGGATTTGGTCAAAAACATTCAGTACTTC,CASSPRQDLVKNIQYF
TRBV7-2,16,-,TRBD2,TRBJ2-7,TGTGCCAGCAGCTCGCCTGGGGCTAGCGGCTCCTACGAGCAGTACTTC,CASSSPGASGSYEQYF
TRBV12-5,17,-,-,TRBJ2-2,TGTGCTAGTGGGACATATTATGGGATGGCGAACACCGGGGAGCTGTTTTTT,CASGTYYGMANTGELFF
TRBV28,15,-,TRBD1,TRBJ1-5,TGTGCCAGCAGTTTCCGTCCCGGGACAGGTTTAGCCCAGCATTTT,CASSFRPGTGLAQHF
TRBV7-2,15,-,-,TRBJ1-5,TGTGCCAGCAGCGGGCAACAGGGAGGGTATCAGCCCCAGCATTTT,CASSGQQGGYQPQHF
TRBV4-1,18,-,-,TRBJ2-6,TGCGCCAGCAGCCAAGTAATCCAGGTCCTCTCTGGGGCCAACGTCCTGACTTTC,CASSQVIQVLSGANVLTF
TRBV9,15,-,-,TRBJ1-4,TGTGCCAGCAGCGCCGGGGGGGCGAATAATGAAAAACTGTTTTTT,CASSAGGANNEKLFF
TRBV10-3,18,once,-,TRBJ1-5,TGTGCCATCAGTGAGTCAGCAGTACCGGAATATAGCAATCAGCCCCAGCATTTT,CAISESAVPEYSNQPQHF
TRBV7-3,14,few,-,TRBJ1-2,TGTGCCAGCAGCACCGGGACAAATAACTATGGCTACACCTTC,CASSTGTNNYGYTF
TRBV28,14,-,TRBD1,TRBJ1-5,TGTGCCAGCAGTTTAACAGGGGCTCATCAGCCCCAGCATTTT,CASSLTGAHQPQHF
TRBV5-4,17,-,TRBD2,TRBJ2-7,TGTGCCAGCAGCCCCGGGGGACTAGCGGGAGGGGATCGAATCTGGTACTTC,CASSPGGLAGGDRIWYF
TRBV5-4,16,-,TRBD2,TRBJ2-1,TGTGCCATCCCGCGGTCGGCTAGCGGGGTGGAGGATGAGCAGTTCTTC,CAIPRSASGVEDEQFF
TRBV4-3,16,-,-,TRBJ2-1,TGCGCCAGCAGCCAAGGAGTGGGACCCGGTACGAATGAGCAGTTCTTC,CASSQGVGPGTNEQFF
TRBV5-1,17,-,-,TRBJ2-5,TGCGCCAGCAGCTTGGGTCAGATGGCATTCCTCCAAGAGACCCAGTACTTC,CASSLGQMAFLQETQYF
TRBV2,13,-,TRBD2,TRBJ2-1,TGTGCCAGCAGTGTGGGACTAGACAATGAGCAGTTCTTC,CASSVGLDNEQFF
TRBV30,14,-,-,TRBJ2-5,TGTGCCTGGAGTGTCGGAGGGGATCAAGAGACCCAGTACTTC,CAWSVGGDQETQYF
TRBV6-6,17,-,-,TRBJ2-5,TGTGCCAGCAGTCGGGACAGTGAGTGGGGCGGGGCGGAGACCCAGTACTTC,CASSRDSEWGGAETQYF
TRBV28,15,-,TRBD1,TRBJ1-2,TGTGCCAGCAGTTTAGGCCTAGGGGACAGCTATGGCTACACCTTC,CASSLGLGDSYGYTF
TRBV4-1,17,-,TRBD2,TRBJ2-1,TGCGCCAGCAGCCAAGAACGGCTAGCGGGGATCTACAATGAGCAGTTCTTC,CASSQERLAGIYNEQFF
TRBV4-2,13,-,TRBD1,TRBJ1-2,TGTGCCAGCAGCCACGGACAGGGGTTTGGCTACACCTTC,CASSHGQGFGYTF
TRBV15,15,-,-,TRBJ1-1,TGTGCCACCAGCAGCTTGGAGCAAGGGGAAGTTGAAGCTTTCTTT,CATSSLEQGEVEAFF
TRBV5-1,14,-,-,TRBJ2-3,TGCGCCAGCAGCTTGGACGGAAACACAGATACGCAGTATTTT,CASSLDGNTDTQYF
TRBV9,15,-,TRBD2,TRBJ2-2,TGTGCCAGCAGCCCGGGACTAGTGGGTCCCGGGGAGCTGTTTTTT,CASSPGLVGPGELFF
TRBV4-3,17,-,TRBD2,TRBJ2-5,TGCGCCAGCAGCCAAAAGGCCCTAGCGGGGGGCGGAGAGACCCAGTACTTC,CASSQKALAGGGETQYF
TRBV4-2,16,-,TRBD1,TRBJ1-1,TGTGCCAGCAGCCAAGATCCACAGGGGATGAACACTGAAGCTTTCTTT,CASSQDPQGMNTEAFF
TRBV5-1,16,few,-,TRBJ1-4,TGCGCCAGCAGCTCGACAGCCTACTCAACTAATGAAAAACTGTTTTTT,CASSSTAYSTNEKLFF
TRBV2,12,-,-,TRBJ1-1,TGTGCCAGCAGTGAACTGGATAATGAAGCTTTCTTT,CASSELDNEAFF
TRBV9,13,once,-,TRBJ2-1,TGTGCCAGCAGCGTATCCCCTAACAATGAGCAGTTCTTC,CASSVSPNNEQFF
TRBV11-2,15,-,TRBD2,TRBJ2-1,TGTGCCAGCAGCTTAGAAGCGGGAGCCTACAATGAGCAGTTCTTC,CASSLEAGAYNEQFF
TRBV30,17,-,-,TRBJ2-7,TGTGCCTGGAGGAGCTTACCATCCGGGGCGAGCCCCTACGAGCAGTACTTC,CAWRSLPSGASPYEQYF
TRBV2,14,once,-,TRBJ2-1,TGTGCCAGCAGTGTTCGAACAGGTCCCAATGAGCAGTTCTTC,CASSVRTGPNEQFF
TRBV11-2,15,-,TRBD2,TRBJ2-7,TGTGCCAGCAGCACCAATAGCGGGAGGGCCAGCGAGCAGTACTTC,CASSTNSGRASEQYF
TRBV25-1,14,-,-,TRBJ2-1,TGTGCCAGCAGTGAATATGACACATACAATGAGCAGTTCTTC,CASSEYDTYNEQFF
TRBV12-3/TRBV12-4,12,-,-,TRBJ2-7,TGTGCCAGCAGTTTAACAGACTACGAGCAGTACTTC,CASSLTDYEQYF
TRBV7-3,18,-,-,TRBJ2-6,TGTGCCAGCAGCTTATACCCAGGGGTGGGTCTGGGGGCCAACGTCCTGACTTTC,CASSLYPGVGLGANVLTF
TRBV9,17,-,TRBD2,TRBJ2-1,TGTGCCAGCAGCCCCGGGATTAGCGGGAAAACCTACAATGAGCAGTTCTTC,CASSPGISGKTYNEQFF
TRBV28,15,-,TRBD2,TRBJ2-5,TGTGCCAGCAGTTTAACCGGGGGACTAAAAGAGACCCAGTACTTC,CASSLTGGLKETQYF
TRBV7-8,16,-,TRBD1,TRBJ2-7,TGTGCCAGCAGCGCCCTGGACAGGGAGAGCTCCTACGAGCAGTACTTC,CASSALDRESSYEQYF
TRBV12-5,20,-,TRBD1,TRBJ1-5,TGTGCTAGTGGTTTTAAGTTTGGGGACAGGAGCCGATATAGCAATCAGCCCCAGCATTTT,CASGFKFGDRSRYSNQPQHF
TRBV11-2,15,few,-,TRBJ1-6,TGTGCCAGCAGGTATCCGGGAGGGCGTAATTCACCCCTCCACTTT,CASRYPGGRNSPLHF
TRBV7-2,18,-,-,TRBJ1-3,TGTGCCAGCAGGGGGGGTCCTTGGACGGGAGTCTCTGGAAACACCATATATTTT,CASRGGPWTGVSGNTIYF
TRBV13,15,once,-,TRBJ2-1,TGTGCCAGCAGCTTAGGCCCCCGAGTTGAGAGTGAGCAGTTCTTC,CASSLGPRVESEQFF
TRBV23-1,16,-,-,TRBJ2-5,TGCGCCAGCAGTCAATTCTCCCTTGGGGCCCGGGAGACCCAGTACTTC,CASSQFSLGARETQYF
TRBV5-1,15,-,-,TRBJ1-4,TGCGCCAGCGCAGGTGGGTGGAGGGGAGGTGAAAAACTGTTTTTT,CASAGGWRGGEKLFF
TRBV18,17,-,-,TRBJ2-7,TGTGCCAGCTCACCCGATCGTCAGGGGCCCTCCACCTACGAGCAGTACTTC,CASSPDRQGPSTYEQYF
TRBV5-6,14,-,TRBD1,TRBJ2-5,TGTGCCAGCAGTACGGACAGGGTAGCCGGGACCCAGTACTTC,CASSTDRVAGTQYF
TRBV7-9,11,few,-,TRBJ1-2,TGTGCCAGCAGCTTAGAAGGAGGCTACACCTTC,CASSLEGGYTF
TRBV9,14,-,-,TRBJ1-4,TGTGCCAGCAGCCTGGCCGCCACTAATGAAAAACTGTTTTTT,CASSLAATNEKLFF